A selection of T cell receptor beta chains follows, all from one sample in a study of Graves' ophthalmopathy and Graves' hyperthyroidism. TCRdb processed the multiplex PCR reads anew with MiXCR; each CDR3 protein has one entry. Here the sample spans hundreds of thousands of distinct CDR3 sequences, roughly 39% being singletons. The sequencing input was peripheral blood. The source of these receptors is an adult man with Graves' ophthalmopathy. Both conserved end residues are part of each CDR3. Fields, in order: J gene, V gene, D gene, clone size, CDR3 DNA, CDR3 protein. D genes are given only for firm matches. Part of the rows lack a size; the others show once, few, many or a class for expanded clones.

j_gene: TRBJ2-7
v_gene: TRBV2
d_gene: -
abundance: many
CDR3nt: TGTGCCAGCACCTCCGCGACCTCCTACGAGCAGTACTTC
CDR3aa: CASTSATSYEQYF

j_gene: TRBJ2-7
v_gene: TRBV7-8
d_gene: -
abundance: many
CDR3nt: TGTGCCAGCAGCGGAGACCGGACAACAACCTACGAGCAGTACTTC
CDR3aa: CASSGDRTTTYEQYF

j_gene: TRBJ2-7
v_gene: TRBV25-1
d_gene: TRBD1
abundance: -
CDR3nt: TGTGCCAGCCAAGGACAGGCGGGCATCTACGAGCAGTACTTC
CDR3aa: CASQGQAGIYEQYF

j_gene: TRBJ2-7
v_gene: TRBV9
d_gene: TRBD2
abundance: -
CDR3nt: TGTGCCAGCAGCGACCTCTCTAGCGGGACCTACGAGCAGTACTTC
CDR3aa: CASSDLSSGTYEQYF

j_gene: TRBJ1-4
v_gene: TRBV25-1
d_gene: -
abundance: -
CDR3nt: TGTGCCAGCAGCTACGGCGACAGAATTAATGAAAAACTGTTTTTT
CDR3aa: CASSYGDRINEKLFF

j_gene: TRBJ1-6
v_gene: TRBV9
d_gene: -
abundance: -
CDR3nt: TGTGCCTGGAGCCCTCGGAGCTCCTATAATTCACCCCTCCACTTT
CDR3aa: CAWSPRSSYNSPLHF

j_gene: TRBJ1-1
v_gene: TRBV7-2
d_gene: TRBD1
abundance: -
CDR3nt: TGTGCCAGCAGCCAGGGACAGCATGCACTAGACACTGGAGCTTTCTTT
CDR3aa: CASSQGQHALDTGAFF

j_gene: TRBJ1-2
v_gene: TRBV7-7
d_gene: -
abundance: once
CDR3nt: TGTGCTAGCAACTTAAGAAGGGGACTCTATGGCTACACCTTC
CDR3aa: CASNLRRGLYGYTF

j_gene: TRBJ2-3
v_gene: TRBV20-1
d_gene: -
abundance: -
CDR3nt: TGCAGTGCTACCAAGGATACGCAGTATTTT
CDR3aa: CSATKDTQYF

j_gene: TRBJ2-5
v_gene: TRBV25-1
d_gene: -
abundance: -
CDR3nt: TGTGCCAGCCCCCCGCCCGGGGCCCACGAACTACAAGAGACCCAGTACTTC
CDR3aa: CASPPPGAHELQETQYF

j_gene: TRBJ2-2
v_gene: TRBV20-1
d_gene: -
abundance: few
CDR3nt: TGCAGTGCTAGTGGGTTTGCAACCGGGGAGCTGTTTTTT
CDR3aa: CSASGFATGELFF

j_gene: TRBJ1-6
v_gene: TRBV11-2
d_gene: -
abundance: many
CDR3nt: TGTGCCAGCAGGGCCCTCACCGGAACACCCCTCCACTTT
CDR3aa: CASRALTGTPLHF

j_gene: TRBJ2-7
v_gene: TRBV20-1
d_gene: TRBD2
abundance: -
CDR3nt: TGCAGTGCCCGACTAGCGGGAACCTACGAGCAGTACTTC
CDR3aa: CSARLAGTYEQYF

j_gene: TRBJ2-1
v_gene: TRBV7-6
d_gene: -
abundance: -
CDR3nt: TGTGCCAGCAGCTACGGGACACCTCTCTCCTACAATGAGCAGTTCTTC
CDR3aa: CASSYGTPLSYNEQFF

j_gene: TRBJ1-2
v_gene: TRBV20-1
d_gene: -
abundance: -
CDR3nt: TGCAGTGCTAAGCACGGGACTACCGACTATGGCTACACCTTC
CDR3aa: CSAKHGTTDYGYTF

j_gene: TRBJ1-1
v_gene: TRBV6-5
d_gene: -
abundance: many
CDR3nt: TGTGCCAGCAGTTACTCGGGAAAGACTGAAGCTTTCTTT
CDR3aa: CASSYSGKTEAFF

j_gene: TRBJ2-5
v_gene: TRBV20-1
d_gene: TRBD2
abundance: once
CDR3nt: TGCAGTGCTAGAGGAGGAGCTAGCGGGAGAGCTGTGACCCAGTACTTC
CDR3aa: CSARGGASGRAVTQYF

j_gene: TRBJ1-3
v_gene: TRBV7-9
d_gene: TRBD1
abundance: once
CDR3nt: TGTGCCAGCGCCCCGACAGGGGTCGGCACCATATATTTT
CDR3aa: CASAPTGVGTIYF

j_gene: TRBJ2-5
v_gene: TRBV13
d_gene: -
abundance: many
CDR3nt: TGTGCCAGCAGCTTAGATGGCGTCCCGGGGGAGACCCAGTACTTC
CDR3aa: CASSLDGVPGETQYF

j_gene: TRBJ2-6
v_gene: TRBV10-2
d_gene: TRBD2
abundance: -
CDR3nt: TGCGCCAGCAGTCACGCGGGAGGGATTGGGGCCAACGTCCTGACTTTC
CDR3aa: CASSHAGGIGANVLTF

j_gene: TRBJ1-5
v_gene: TRBV24-1
d_gene: -
abundance: many
CDR3nt: TGTGCCACCAGTGATTTGAATCAGCCCCAGCATTTT
CDR3aa: CATSDLNQPQHF

j_gene: TRBJ1-2
v_gene: TRBV29-1
d_gene: -
abundance: -
CDR3nt: TGCAGCGTTGAAGTCGGGACCAACCCCCTCGTCACCTTC
CDR3aa: CSVEVGTNPLVTF

j_gene: TRBJ1-1
v_gene: TRBV24-1
d_gene: -
abundance: many
CDR3nt: TGTGCCACCAGTGATTCCTTTCAGGGTGGCACTGAAGCTTTCTTT
CDR3aa: CATSDSFQGGTEAFF

j_gene: TRBJ1-1
v_gene: TRBV19
d_gene: -
abundance: -
CDR3nt: TGTGCCAGTAGTCCTGCAGTTGGGGGCACTGAAGCTTTCTTT
CDR3aa: CASSPAVGGTEAFF

j_gene: TRBJ1-5
v_gene: TRBV15
d_gene: -
abundance: many
CDR3nt: TGTGCCACCAGCAGTTCTTATCAGCCCCAGCATTTT
CDR3aa: CATSSSYQPQHF

j_gene: TRBJ2-7
v_gene: TRBV10-3
d_gene: -
abundance: once
CDR3nt: TGTGCCATCAGTGGAGGGCAGTTTGAGCATGGCTACGAGCAGTACTTC
CDR3aa: CAISGGQFEHGYEQYF

j_gene: TRBJ2-5
v_gene: TRBV29-1
d_gene: -
abundance: few
CDR3nt: TGCAGCTTGGCCGGGACACAGCAAGAGACCCAGTACTTC
CDR3aa: CSLAGTQQETQYF

j_gene: TRBJ2-7
v_gene: TRBV15
d_gene: TRBD1
abundance: once
CDR3nt: TGTGCCACCATCCTGACAGGGGGCGACACCGAGCAGTACTTC
CDR3aa: CATILTGGDTEQYF

j_gene: TRBJ2-5
v_gene: TRBV19
d_gene: -
abundance: -
CDR3nt: TGTGCCAGTAGTGTGGTCTCTGGGGCGGCGACCCAGTACTTC
CDR3aa: CASSVVSGAATQYF

j_gene: TRBJ1-6
v_gene: TRBV7-3
d_gene: TRBD1
abundance: many
CDR3nt: TGTGCCAGCAGCTTATCGGAGGTGGGACAGGGGGCAAGATATAATTCACCCCTCCACTTT
CDR3aa: CASSLSEVGQGARYNSPLHF

j_gene: TRBJ1-3
v_gene: TRBV20-1
d_gene: -
abundance: many
CDR3nt: TGCAGTGCTTACAGGGTTGGGTCTGGAAACACCATATATTTT
CDR3aa: CSAYRVGSGNTIYF

j_gene: TRBJ2-7
v_gene: TRBV7-2
d_gene: TRBD1
abundance: -
CDR3nt: TGTGCCAGCAGCCTAACCCGGGACAGGTCCTACGAGCAGTACTTC
CDR3aa: CASSLTRDRSYEQYF

j_gene: TRBJ2-5
v_gene: TRBV19
d_gene: -
abundance: once
CDR3nt: TGTGCCTGGAGTTTTGGAAAGTTCGAGACCCAGTACTTC
CDR3aa: CAWSFGKFETQYF

j_gene: TRBJ1-1
v_gene: TRBV12-3/TRBV12-4
d_gene: -
abundance: few
CDR3nt: TGTGCCAGCAGTTTTTTAGCCGAAGCTTTCTTT
CDR3aa: CASSFLAEAFF

j_gene: TRBJ2-5
v_gene: TRBV5-1
d_gene: TRBD2
abundance: few
CDR3nt: TGCGCCAGCAGCTCACTAGCGGGGGTAGTCCAAGAGACCCAGTACTTC
CDR3aa: CASSSLAGVVQETQYF

j_gene: TRBJ1-2
v_gene: TRBV19
d_gene: TRBD1
abundance: -
CDR3nt: TGTGCCAGTAGTATCCAGGGGGGCACCTATGGCTACACCTTC
CDR3aa: CASSIQGGTYGYTF

j_gene: TRBJ2-2
v_gene: TRBV19
d_gene: -
abundance: many
CDR3nt: TGTGCCAGTAGTATTGTCTGGGACGGCGGGGAGCTGTTTTTT
CDR3aa: CASSIVWDGGELFF

j_gene: TRBJ2-7
v_gene: TRBV2
d_gene: -
abundance: once
CDR3nt: TGTGCCAGCAGTGGCGGGGACAGCACTGCAATAGGGGGCTACGAGCAGTACTTC
CDR3aa: CASSGGDSTAIGGYEQYF

j_gene: TRBJ1-6
v_gene: TRBV7-8
d_gene: -
abundance: -
CDR3nt: TGTGCCAGCAGCTTCCCGGGAAATTCACCCCTCCACTTT
CDR3aa: CASSFPGNSPLHF

j_gene: TRBJ1-1
v_gene: TRBV20-1
d_gene: -
abundance: few
CDR3nt: TGCAGTGCTAAATCAGCTTTTCTGAACACTGAAGCTTTCTTT
CDR3aa: CSAKSAFLNTEAFF

j_gene: TRBJ2-5
v_gene: TRBV11-2
d_gene: TRBD1
abundance: -
CDR3nt: TGTGCCAGCAGCCGACGACTGGACAGGGCTGGGGCGGAGACCCAGTACTTC
CDR3aa: CASSRRLDRAGAETQYF

j_gene: TRBJ1-5
v_gene: TRBV12-3/TRBV12-4
d_gene: -
abundance: -
CDR3nt: TGTGCCAGCAGTGAATCCCGGGATGCCCAGCATTTT
CDR3aa: CASSESRDAQHF

j_gene: TRBJ2-2
v_gene: TRBV24-1
d_gene: -
abundance: -
CDR3nt: TGTGCCACCAGTGATTTAAGCCGGAACACCGGGGAGCTGTTTTTT
CDR3aa: CATSDLSRNTGELFF

j_gene: TRBJ1-2
v_gene: TRBV6-6
d_gene: -
abundance: many
CDR3nt: TGTGCCAGCAGTACCCCCAGAGAACCATTCTATGGCTACACCTTC
CDR3aa: CASSTPREPFYGYTF

j_gene: TRBJ2-7
v_gene: TRBV7-3
d_gene: -
abundance: -
CDR3nt: TGTGCCAGCAGTTACTCGGGGGGCTACGAGAAGTACTTC
CDR3aa: CASSYSGGYEKYF

j_gene: TRBJ2-2
v_gene: TRBV7-6
d_gene: TRBD2
abundance: -
CDR3nt: TGTGCCAGCAGCCAAGGGCGGGGGTACACCGGGGAGCTGTTTTTT
CDR3aa: CASSQGRGYTGELFF

j_gene: TRBJ1-5
v_gene: TRBV6-6
d_gene: -
abundance: -
CDR3nt: TGTGCCAGCAGGAGCTACCGGGTCAGAGGGCCTCAGCCCCAGCATTTT
CDR3aa: CASRSYRVRGPQPQHF

j_gene: TRBJ2-7
v_gene: TRBV10-3
d_gene: TRBD2
abundance: -
CDR3nt: TGTGCCAGCACTAGCGGGACCTCCTACGAGCAGTACTTC
CDR3aa: CASTSGTSYEQYF

j_gene: TRBJ2-1
v_gene: TRBV25-1
d_gene: TRBD2
abundance: -
CDR3nt: TGTGCCAGCGATCTTAAACCAGGGGATAATAGCGGGAGCTCCTACAATGAGCAGTTCTTC
CDR3aa: CASDLKPGDNSGSSYNEQFF

j_gene: TRBJ1-1
v_gene: TRBV5-1
d_gene: -
abundance: -
CDR3nt: TGCGCCAGCAGCCCAACTGATGGGAACACTGAAGCTTTCTTT
CDR3aa: CASSPTDGNTEAFF

j_gene: TRBJ1-2
v_gene: TRBV27
d_gene: TRBD1
abundance: -
CDR3nt: TGTGCCAGCAAGCTCAGGGGGCATTATGGCTACACCTTC
CDR3aa: CASKLRGHYGYTF

j_gene: TRBJ2-2
v_gene: TRBV10-3
d_gene: TRBD1
abundance: -
CDR3nt: TGTGCCAGCAGTTACCCGGGACAGTCGAGCACCGGGGAGCTGTTTTTT
CDR3aa: CASSYPGQSSTGELFF

j_gene: TRBJ1-2
v_gene: TRBV7-1
d_gene: -
abundance: -
CDR3nt: TGTGCCAGCAGCTCCTTGACGGTGGTTAGTATCTACACCTTC
CDR3aa: CASSSLTVVSIYTF